Each of the 2 T cell receptor beta chains below was sequenced from the same sample in a study of blood T cells in healthy people across ages. Primers used in a second PCR of about 7 to 11 cycles were a sample-barcoded 5' primer and a J-beta primer mix. Each CDR3 protein is one row after TCRdb ran MiXCR on the 5' RACE reads. The sample holds around 1.5 million distinct CDR3 sequences, about 40% seen once. Sequenced material: blood. These receptors all stem from a young woman in good health.

In regard to this clonotype: Given a much more abundant clone one base away, this may be a read error. The chain employs TRBV5-1 and TRBJ1-1, with D uncertain. The CDR3 totals 14 residues. V gave up 4 bases and J gave up 2 bases, with 12 bases separating them. CDR1 is SGHRS, CDR2 YFSETQ, per germline. The CDR3 reads CASSPEKLNTEAFF. CDR3 DNA sequence: TGCGCCAGCAGCCCAGAGAAACTAAACACTGAAGCTTTCTTT.

This sequence joins TRBV2 and TRBJ1-5; no clear D gene. The V end was cut by 7 bases, the J end by 2 bases, with 15 bases between. The CDR3 spans 15 residues. The V gene's germline CDR1 is SNHLY and CDR2 FYNNEI. CDR3 region: CASKASGLGNQPQHF. CDR3 sequence (DNA): TGTGCCAGCAAGGCCTCCGGCCTGGGCAATCAGCCCCAGCATTTT.